The 29 T cell receptor beta chains below come from one sample, sequenced in a study of blood T cell repertoires in COVID-19. Assay used: immunoSEQ multiplex PCR; TCRdb lists only in-frame clones, some missing. This table holds roughly 12,000 clones, 85% to 90% found once. Sequences were obtained from peripheral blood. The receptors come from a woman aged 60-70 years with active COVID-19.

The V and J genes are TRBV7-9 and TRBJ2-7; 11 bases align to TRBD2. The CDR3 is made up of 15 amino acids. V lost 6 bases, J lost 4 bases, and 8 bases stayed unmatched. The germline V gene encodes CDR1 SEHNR and CDR2 FQNEAQ (reference sequence). CDR3 in DNA: TGTGCCAGCAGTACGACTAGCGGGAATTGGTACGAGCAGTACTTC. Its protein product is CASSTTSGNWYEQYF.

There are a few counts of this clone. This chain uses TRBV20-1 with TRBJ2-7; D gene unclear. The V end was cut by 3 bases, the J end by 5 bases, with 8 bases between. This CDR3 has 11 residues. Germline V lookup: CDR1 DFQATT, CDR2 SNEGSKA (reference sequence). CDR3 in amino acids: CSASSGHEQYF. The DNA of the CDR3 is TGCAGTGCTAGTTCGGGTCACGAGCAGTACTTC.

The chain employs TRBV5-1 and TRBJ1-2, with 8 positions matching TRBD1. In germline, CDR1 is SGHRS, CDR2 YFSETQ. V lost 4 bases to trimming and J lost 3 bases; unmatched junction nucleotides: 5. CDR3 length equals 14 residues. In nucleotides, the CDR3 is TGCGCCAGCAGCCCGAACAGGGGGGACTATGGCTACACCTTC. Protein: CASSPNRGDYGYTF.

The V and J genes are TRBV2 and TRBJ2-3; 11 bases line up with TRBD2. There are 15 residues in the CDR3. J lost 5 bases, V lost 2 bases, and 3 bases had no gene match. CDR1 SNHLY and CDR2 FYNNEI come from the germline V gene. The CDR3 region is CASSESSGGGDTQYF. The CDR3 bases are TGTGCCAGCAGTGAAAGTAGCGGGGGGGGAGATACGCAGTATTTT.

The gene calls are TRBV5-1 and TRBJ2-1; D possibly corresponds to TRBD2 (6 bases). The V end lost 4 bases, the J end lost 5 bases, and 13 bases lay between the germline ends. The CDR3 loop spans 14 amino acids. Germline CDR1 reads SGHRS; CDR2 reads YFSETQ. The CDR3 DNA is TGCGCCAGCAGCCGAGCGGGCGACAACAATGAGCAGTTCTTC. Protein product: CASSRAGDNNEQFF.

The V gene is TRBV6-5, the J gene TRBJ2-2; D might be TRBD1 (6 bases). Germline CDR1 is MNHEY and CDR2 is SVGAGI. Trimming cost V 4 bases and J 8 bases, with 14 bases left between them. This CDR3 region has 14 residues. As DNA, the CDR3 is TGTGCCAGCAGTTTACAGGGTGTCGTGGGGGAGCTGTTTTTT. It yields the protein CASSLQGVVGELFF.

The DNA of the CDR3 is TGTGCCAGCAACCAGGGGGCCTATGGCTACACCTTC. Amino acid sequence: CASNQGAYGYTF. This chain joins TRBV7-9 and TRBJ1-2; 8 nucleotides match TRBD1. The CDR3 has 12 residues. CDR1 and CDR2 from the germline V gene are SEHNR and FQNEAQ (reference sequence). The V segment lost 7 bases and the J segment 4 bases; nucleotides outside the gene matches: 2. Drawing the rest from reference TRBV7-9 and TRBJ1-2, the complete variable domain is DTGVSQNPRHKITKRGQNVTFRCDPISEHNRLYWYRQTLGQGPEFLTYFQNEAQLEKSRLLSDRFSAERPKGSFSTLEIQRTEQGDSAMYLCASNQGAYGYTFGSGTRLTVV.

This clone is a singleton in its sample. The V gene is TRBV30, the J gene TRBJ1-2; 7 bases map to TRBD1. This CDR3 contains 15 residues. The ends lost 5 bases at V and 1 base at J; junction bases unmatched: 10. Germline assignment: CDR1 GTSNPN and CDR2 SVGIG (reference sequence). The CDR3: CAWEPGQLLNYGYTF. The CDR3 region has the DNA TGTGCCTGGGAACCGGGACAGCTACTTAACTATGGCTACACCTTC.

This sequence joins TRBV29-1 and TRBJ2-1, with 8 bases lining up with TRBD2. The germline gives CDR1 SQVTM, CDR2 ANQGSEA. After removal of 0 bases from V and 4 bases from J, the junction contained 14 bases not matched to a gene. The CDR3 extends over 18 amino acids. The CDR3 DNA reads as TGCAGCGTTGAAGATCCCTTATCAATAGCGGGGCCATACAATGAGCAGTTCTTC. Amino acid sequence: CSVEDPLSIAGPYNEQFF.

The DNA of the CDR3 is TGTGCCAGCAGTTTGGCGCGGGGGGGCAGCGAGACCCAGTACTTC. Translation gives CASSLARGGSETQYF. This chain uses TRBV28 with TRBJ2-5; 9 nucleotides agree with TRBD2. CDR1 and CDR2 (germline): MDHEN, SYDVKM. There are 15 residues in the CDR3. Trimming took 3 bases from V and 5 from J; bases not matched to a gene: 7. The whole variable domain, remainder taken from reference TRBV28 and TRBJ2-5, is DVKVTQSSRYLVKRTGEKVFLECVQDMDHENMFWYRQDPGLGLRLIYFSYDVKMKEKGDIPEGYSVSREKKERFSLILESASTNQTSMYLCASSLARGGSETQYFGPGTRLLVL.

This clone was seen only once. The chain recombines TRBV27 with TRBJ2-2; TRBD1 might be the D (6 bases). V was cut by 7 bases and J by 3 bases, with 18 bases left in between. Germline values: CDR1 MNHEY, CDR2 SMNVEV (reference sequence). This CDR3 contains 16 residues. The CDR3 DNA is TGTGCCAGCACCCTACAGGGTTCGGTAGACACCGGGGAGCTGTTTTTT. As protein: CASTLQGSVDTGELFF.

This sequence joins TRBV6-2 or TRBV6-3 and TRBJ2-1; TRBD2 matches at 11 bases. The CDR3 has 19 residues. V was clipped by 0 bases and J by 1 base; unmatched bases: 8. In germline, CDR1 is MNHEY, CDR2 SVGEGT. DNA of the CDR3: TGTGCCAGCAGTTACTCGACGCCACTAGCGGGGGAGTCCTACAATGAGCAGTTCTTC. It translates to CASSYSTPLAGESYNEQFF.

The chain uses TRBV2 and TRBJ2-2; 8 bases match TRBD1. CDR1 and CDR2 (germline): SNHLY, FYNNEI. The ends lost 6 bases at V and 3 bases at J; junction bases unmatched: 3. The CDR3 sequence is 14 residues long. CDR3 residues: CASRGQGHTGELFF. The CDR3 bases are TGTGCCAGCAGAGGACAGGGACACACCGGGGAGCTGTTTTTT.

The V call is TRBV6-5, the J call TRBJ1-1; D is perhaps TRBD1 (5 bases). The CDR3 totals 14 residues. V dropped 6 bases and J dropped 11 bases, with 22 bases sitting between them. Germline lookup yields CDR1 MNHEY and CDR2 SVGAGI. The CDR3 DNA follows: TGTGCCAGCAGCCCCTCATCTCCAGGGAAGGTGGCTTTCTTT. Protein product: CASSPSSPGKVAFF.

The chain uses TRBV7-9 and TRBJ1-4, with 7 positions matching TRBD1. Germline V CDR1 and CDR2: SEHNR, FQNEAQ (reference sequence). The junction had 6 bases not matched to a gene; V was cut back by 6 bases and J by 5 bases. The CDR3 contains 14 residues. CDR3 in amino acids: CASSLSTGNEKLFF. The CDR3 DNA reads as TGTGCCAGCAGTCTATCGACAGGGAATGAAAAACTGTTTTTT.

CDR3 protein: CASSGRLDGYTF. The CDR3 coding sequence is TGTGCCAGCAGTGGCAGGTTAGATGGCTACACCTTC. The genes are TRBV7-9 and TRBJ1-2; D not certain. The CDR3 consists of 12 residues. In germline, CDR1 is SEHNR, CDR2 FQNEAQ (reference sequence). Trimming removed 6 bases at V and 6 bases at J, with 11 bases between.

The chain carries TRBV27 and TRBJ2-7; TRBD2 aligns across 14 bases. The CDR3 runs to 17 residues. V dropped 6 bases and J dropped 0; count of bases not matched to a gene: 7. CDR1 is MNHEY, CDR2 SMNVEV, per germline (reference sequence). DNA for the CDR3: TGTGCCAGCAGACTCGGGACTAGCGGGAGCATCTCCTACGAGCAGTACTTC. It translates to CASRLGTSGSISYEQYF.

The rearrangement uses TRBV11-2 and TRBJ2-5; TRBD1 might be the D (6 bases). The CDR3 spans 14 residues. Trimming took 5 bases from V and 5 from J, leaving 15 bases between them. Looked up from germline, CDR1 is SGHAT and CDR2 is FQNNGV. CDR3 sequence: CASSPLQGMETQYF. The CDR3 bases are TGTGCCAGCAGCCCGCTACAGGGTATGGAGACCCAGTACTTC.

J is TRBJ1-1 and V is TRBV5-4, with 7 bases identical to TRBD1. The CDR3 has 15 amino acids. CDR1 and CDR2 from the germline V gene are SGHNT and YYREEE (reference sequence). V lost 1 base to trimming and J lost 0 bases; unmatched junction nucleotides: 3. This CDR3 is CASSLKGALNTEAFF. DNA of the CDR3: TGTGCCAGCAGCTTGAAGGGGGCGCTGAACACTGAAGCTTTCTTT.

The genes are TRBV11-3 and TRBJ2-2, with no clear D. Looked up from germline, CDR1 is SGHNT and CDR2 is YENEEA. The CDR3 sequence is 14 residues long. Trimming left V 5 bases short and J 12 bases short, with 19 bases between. CDR3 DNA: TGTGCCAGCAGCCACTCAGAGGAGCCGGAAAAGCTGTTTTTT. Encoded protein: CASSHSEEPEKLFF.

The CDR3 reads CASSQNGRGRWDIQYF. The CDR3 DNA follows: TGTGCCAGCAGCCAAAACGGACGGGGAAGATGGGACATTCAGTACTTC. The chain combines TRBV3-1 (or the pseudogene TRBV3-2) with TRBJ2-4, with D possibly being TRBD2 (5 bases). V shed 2 bases and J shed 8 bases, with 19 bases lying between them. This CDR3 has 16 residues. CDR1 and CDR2 from the germline V gene are LGHDT and YNNKEL (reference sequence).

The V gene is TRBV5-6, the J gene TRBJ2-5; possible D gene TRBD1, 7 bases. Between the trimmed V and J ends, which lost 6 bases and 4 bases, there was a span of 19 bases. The CDR3 consists of 15 residues. Germline assignment: CDR1 SGHDT and CDR2 YYEEEE. The CDR3 reads CASTLTGQGGETQYF. In DNA form, the CDR3 reads TGTGCCAGCACCCTCACCGGGCAGGGGGGAGAGACCCAGTACTTC.

V is TRBV5-4 and J is TRBJ2-1, with D perhaps TRBD2 (6 bases). Germline CDR1 reads SGHNT; CDR2 reads YYREEE (reference sequence). Between the trimmed V and J ends, which lost 4 bases and 8 bases, there was a span of 13 bases. The CDR3 contains 13 residues. The CDR3 DNA reads TGTGCCAGCAGCCTAACCGGGACTTATGAGCAGTTCTTC. It translates to CASSLTGTYEQFF.

The chain is built from TRBV15 and TRBJ1-5; possible D gene TRBD1, 5 bases. The CDR3 extends over 15 amino acids. Trimming stripped 0 bases from V and 7 bases from J, with 13 bases between. CDR1 is LNHNV, CDR2 YYDKDF, per germline (reference sequence). As DNA, the CDR3 is TGTGCCACCAGCAGAGATGGGTCAGGGCCGCAGCCCCAGCATTTT. Its protein product is CATSRDGSGPQPQHF.

This chain uses TRBV6-5 with TRBJ2-7; no firm D call. This CDR3 region has 12 residues. V shed 8 bases and J shed 7 bases, with 15 bases lying between them. The V gene's germline CDR1 is MNHEY and CDR2 SVGAGI. CDR3 nucleotides: TGTGCCAGCTGCCCAGACCTGAGGGAGCAGTACTTC. Encoded protein: CASCPDLREQYF.

This chain uses TRBV19 with TRBJ1-1, with TRBD1 as a possible D gene (6 bases). Trimming removed 7 bases at V and 3 bases at J, with 12 bases between. The CDR3 is made up of 13 amino acids. The germline V gene encodes CDR1 LNHDA and CDR2 SQIVND (reference sequence). CDR3 DNA: TGTGCCAGTAACCTGCAGGGGCACACTGAAGCTTTCTTT. Translation gives CASNLQGHTEAFF.

V usage is TRBV19 and J usage is TRBJ1-5; 7 nucleotides agree with TRBD1. The V gene end was trimmed by 5 bases and the J gene end by 4 bases; junction bases not matched to a gene: 11. The CDR3 spans 16 residues. CDR1 is LNHDA, CDR2 SQIVND, per germline (reference sequence). In DNA form, the CDR3 reads TGTGCCAGTAGTCCGGGACAGTTTTTCCCAAATCAGCCCCAGCATTTT. This encodes CASSPGQFFPNQPQHF.

The CDR3 DNA reads as TGTGCCAGTAGTATAGGGAGGAGCACAGATACGCAGTATTTT. It translates to CASSIGRSTDTQYF. V and J are TRBV19 and TRBJ2-3, with D possibly matching TRBD2 (5 bases). V dropped 1 base and J dropped 0 bases, with 5 bases sitting between them. This CDR3 spans 14 amino acids. The germline gives CDR1 LNHDA, CDR2 SQIVND (reference sequence).

The chain uses TRBV28 and TRBJ1-6, with no clear D. This CDR3 region has 13 residues. In germline, CDR1 is MDHEN, CDR2 SYDVKM. Trimming took 4 bases from V and 8 from J, leaving 9 bases between them. CDR3 region: CASSSRWDSPLHF. DNA of the CDR3: TGTGCCAGCAGTTCTAGATGGGATTCACCCCTCCACTTT.